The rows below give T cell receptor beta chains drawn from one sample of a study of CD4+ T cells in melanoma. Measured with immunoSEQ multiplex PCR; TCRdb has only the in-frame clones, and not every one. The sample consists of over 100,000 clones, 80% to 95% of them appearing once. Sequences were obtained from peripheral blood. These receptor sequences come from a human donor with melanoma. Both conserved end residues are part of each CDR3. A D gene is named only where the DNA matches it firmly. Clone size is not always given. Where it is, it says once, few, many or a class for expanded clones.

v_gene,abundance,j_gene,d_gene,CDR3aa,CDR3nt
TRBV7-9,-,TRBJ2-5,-,CASSLRSETQYF,TGTGCCAGCAGCTTACGCTCTGAGACCCAGTACTTC
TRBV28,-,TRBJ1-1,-,CASSSQGMNTEAFF,TGTGCCAGCAGTTCACAGGGCATGAACACTGAAGCTTTCTTT
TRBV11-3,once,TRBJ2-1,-,CASSLRVNNEQFF,TGTGCCAGCAGCTTAAGAGTTAACAATGAGCAGTTCTTC
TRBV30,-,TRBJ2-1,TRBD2,CAGGLAGYPWGNEQFF,TGTGCCGGTGGACTAGCGGGTTATCCCTGGGGCAATGAGCAGTTCTTC
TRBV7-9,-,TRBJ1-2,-,CASSLAGAGGYTF,TGTGCCAGCAGCCTAGCGGGGGCCGGTGGCTACACCTTC
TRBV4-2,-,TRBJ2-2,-,CASSQDSVDTGELFF,TGTGCCAGCAGCCAAGATTCCGTGGACACCGGGGAGCTGTTTTTT
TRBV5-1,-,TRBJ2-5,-,CASRQGQETQYF,TGCGCCAGCAGACAGGGACAAGAGACCCAGTACTTC
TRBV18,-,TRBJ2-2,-,CASSLSGGNTGELFF,TGTGCCAGCTCACTTTCCGGCGGGAACACCGGGGAGCTGTTTTTT
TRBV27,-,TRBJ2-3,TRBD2,CASSLYSTSEKDTQYF,TGTGCCAGCAGTTTATACTCGACTAGCGAGAAGGATACGCAGTATTTT
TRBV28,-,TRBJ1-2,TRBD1,CASSLGGQGDYGYTF,TGTGCCAGCAGTTTAGGGGGACAGGGAGACTATGGCTACACCTTC
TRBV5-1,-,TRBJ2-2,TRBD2,CASSPQGGGNTGELFF,TGCGCCAGCAGCCCCCAGGGCGGGGGGAACACCGGGGAGCTGTTTTTT
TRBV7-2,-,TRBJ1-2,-,CASSADGVNYGYTF,TGTGCCAGCAGCGCTGACGGGGTTAACTATGGCTACACCTTC
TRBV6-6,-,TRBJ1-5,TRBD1,CASSLDRGRNQPQHF,TGTGCCAGCAGTTTAGACAGGGGGCGAAATCAGCCCCAGCATTTT
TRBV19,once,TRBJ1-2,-,CASSIVTGTTGYTF,TGTGCCAGTAGTATAGTGACAGGCACGACGGGCTACACCTTC
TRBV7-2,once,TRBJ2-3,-,CASRREPVGDTQYF,TGTGCCAGCCGCCGGGAACCTGTCGGGGATACGCAGTATTTT
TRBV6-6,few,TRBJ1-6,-,CASGDNSPLHF,TGTGCCAGCGGGGACAATTCACCCCTCCACTTT
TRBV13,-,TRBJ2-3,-,CASSGGPTSTDTQYF,TGTGCCAGCAGCGGCGGGCCAACTAGCACAGATACGCAGTATTTT
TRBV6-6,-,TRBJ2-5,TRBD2,CASSYERGRTQETQYF,TGTGCCAGCAGTTACGAACGCGGGAGAACACAAGAGACCCAGTACTTC
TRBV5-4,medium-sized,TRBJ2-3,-,CASSLGWRGTDTQYF,TGTGCCAGCAGCTTGGGTTGGCGCGGCACAGATACGCAGTATTTT
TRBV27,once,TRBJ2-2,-,CASSTRTGELFF,TGTGCCAGCAGTACCCGGACAGGGGAGCTGTTTTTT
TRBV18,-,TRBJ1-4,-,CASSLATNEKLFF,TGTGCCAGCTCTCTCGCAACTAATGAAAAACTGTTTTTT
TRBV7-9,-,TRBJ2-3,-,CASRLGSPDLGTDTQYF,TGTGCCAGCAGGTTAGGGTCTCCGGATCTGGGCACAGATACGCAGTATTTT
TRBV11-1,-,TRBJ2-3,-,CASSRPGGTDTQYF,TGTGCCAGCAGCCGCCCAGGGGGCACAGATACGCAGTATTTT
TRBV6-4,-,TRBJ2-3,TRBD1,CASSGGQVTDTQYF,TGTGCCAGCAGTGGGGGACAGGTCACGGATACGCAGTATTTT
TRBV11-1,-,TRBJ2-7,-,CASSGTSYEQYF,TGTGCCAGCAGCGGCACCTCCTACGAGCAGTACTTC
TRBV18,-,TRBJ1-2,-,CASSSLGDYGYTF,TGTGCCAGCTCGAGCCTGGGGGACTATGGCTACACCTTC
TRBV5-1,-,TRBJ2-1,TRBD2,CASSQPSAASGGRTYNEQFF,TGCGCCAGCAGCCAACCCTCGGCGGCTAGCGGGGGACGAACCTACAATGAGCAGTTCTTC
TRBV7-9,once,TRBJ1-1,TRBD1,CASSLRGLSTEAFF,TGTGCCAGCAGCTTAAGGGGGCTGAGCACTGAAGCTTTCTTT
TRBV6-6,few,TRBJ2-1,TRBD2,CASRMGLAYSEQFF,TGTGCCAGCAGAATGGGACTAGCTTACAGTGAGCAGTTCTTC
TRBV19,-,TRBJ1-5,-,CASSMKGLMKPQHF,TGTGCCAGTAGTATGAAGGGCCTAATGAAGCCCCAGCATTTT
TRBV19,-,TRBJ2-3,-,CASSSRDTTDTQYF,TGTGCCAGTAGTAGCAGGGATACCACAGATACGCAGTATTTT
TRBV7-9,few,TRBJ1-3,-,CASSRPGAGNTIYF,TGTGCCAGCAGCCGTCCCGGGGCCGGAAACACCATATATTTT
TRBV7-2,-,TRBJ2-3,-,CASSLDDTDTQYF,TGTGCCAGCAGCTTGGATGACACAGATACGCAGTATTTT
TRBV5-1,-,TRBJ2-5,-,CASRSGTQSTITQETQYF,TGCGCCAGCCGAAGTGGGACTCAATCTACCATTACCCAAGAGACCCAGTACTTC
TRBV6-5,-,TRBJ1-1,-,CASSLTGVDAFF,TGTGCCAGCAGTCTTACAGGCGTTGACGCTTTCTTT
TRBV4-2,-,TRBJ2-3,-,CASSQAVRASTDTQYF,TGTGCCAGCAGCCAGGCTGTGCGTGCTAGCACAGATACGCAGTATTTT
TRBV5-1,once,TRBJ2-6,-,CASSLSLSGANVLTF,TGCGCCAGCAGCCTGTCACTATCTGGGGCCAACGTCCTGACTTTC
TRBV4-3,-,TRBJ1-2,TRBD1,CASSLEQGNYGYTF,TGCGCCAGCAGCCTGGAACAGGGGAACTATGGCTACACCTTC
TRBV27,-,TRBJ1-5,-,CASSPQGGDQPQHF,TGTGCCAGCAGTCCCCAGGGAGGCGATCAGCCCCAGCATTTT
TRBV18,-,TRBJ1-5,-,CASSPATGGSNQPQHF,TGTGCCAGCTCTCCCGCGACCGGGGGTAGCAATCAGCCCCAGCATTTT
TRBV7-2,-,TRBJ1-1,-,CASSSQRDTEAFF,TGTGCCAGCAGCTCTCAGCGTGACACTGAAGCTTTCTTT
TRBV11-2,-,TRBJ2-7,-,CASSLAGSYEQYF,TGTGCCAGCAGCTTAGCCGGGAGCTACGAGCAGTACTTC
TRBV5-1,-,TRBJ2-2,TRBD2,CASSLQAGGSTGELFF,TGCGCCAGCAGCTTGCAAGCGGGGGGAAGCACCGGGGAGCTGTTTTTT
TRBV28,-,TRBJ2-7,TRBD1,CASRTPGQGKNEQYF,TGTGCCAGCAGGACCCCGGGACAGGGGAAAAACGAGCAGTACTTC
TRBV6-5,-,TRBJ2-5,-,CASSHLQETQYF,TGTGCCAGCAGTCACCTCCAAGAGACCCAGTACTTC
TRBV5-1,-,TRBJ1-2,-,CASSLTGRSGYTF,TGCGCCAGCAGCTTGACAGGGAGAAGCGGCTACACCTTC